What follows is one T cell receptor (beta chain) and its context. The antigen remains undetermined. The data were obtained in a study of blood T cells in healthy people across ages. The CDR3 loop spans 13 amino acids. Germline V gene lookup returns CDR1 DFQATT and CDR2 SNEGSKA (reference sequence). V was cut by 2 bases and J by 6 bases, with 8 bases left in between. Study conclusions and caveats: Measured against age, TCR beta diversity per million T cells decreased in a roughly linear manner.

Together with a sample-barcoded 5' primer, a J-beta primer mix was included in a second PCR lasting about 6 to 11 cycles. A template-switch adaptor that had 12 random nucleotides put a tag on each cDNA molecule. MiXCR, run by TCRdb on the 5' RACE reads, gives a single entry per CDR3 protein. The table lists about 1.4 million distinct CDR3 sequences, around 55% of them singletons. Researchers collected about 10 milliliters of peripheral blood from every single donor. The chain is built from TRBV20-1 and TRBJ1-6, with D maybe TRBD1 (5 bases). The receptor was derived from a man between 18 and 35 years old in good health. Sequenced input: blood. DNA of the CDR3: TGCAGTGCTAGAACGGGGCTTAATTCACCCCTCCACTTT. Its translation is CSARTGLNSPLHF.